This T cell receptor (beta chain) was found in a study of beta chain features in type 1 diabetes. What was sequenced were expressed TCRB transcripts, since all of the isolated RNA had been reverse transcribed. The protocol was immunoSEQ multiplex PCR, while the TCRdb copy is restricted to in-frame clones and leaves out a portion. The sample yields 400,000 to 600,000 clones, about 29% seen once. Input material: naive CD4+ T cells from blood. The sequence came from a man aged 18 to 29 in good health.

The CDR3, as DNA: TGTGCCATCAGTGAGTCTCCATTGGGTTACAATGAGCAGTTCTTC. This codes for CAISESPLGYNEQFF. This chain uses TRBV10-3 with TRBJ2-1; D unclear. This CDR3 spans 15 amino acids. In germline, CDR1 is ENHRY, CDR2 SYGVKD. Deletions cut 0 bases from V and 4 bases from J, with 10 bases between.